Listed below are T cell receptor beta chains from one sample, sequenced in a study of cytomegalovirus exposure and HLA in healthy donors. Method: immunoSEQ multiplex PCR; TCRdb's copy keeps in-frame clones and lacks some. The sample includes more than 100,000 clones, about 75% of them seen just once. The sequenced sample was PBMCs. These receptors all come from a man in his sixties in good health and CMV-seropositive. Both conserved end residues are part of each CDR3. D genes are given only for firm matches. Rows may omit the clone size; those that give it use once, few, many or a size class.

abundance	d_gene	j_gene	v_gene	CDR3nt	CDR3aa
NA	NA	TRBJ2-6	TRBV7-8	TGTGCCAGCAGCTCGACAGGAAACTCTGGGGCCAACGTCCTGACTTTC	CASSSTGNSGANVLTF
NA	NA	TRBJ1-2	TRBV5-1	TGCGCCAGCAGCCGAGCGGCTTCTAACTATGGCTACACCTTC	CASSRAASNYGYTF
NA	TRBD2	TRBJ2-7	TRBV11-2	TGTGCCAGCAGCACCCCGGGGGGAAGCGAGCAGTACTTC	CASSTPGGSEQYF
NA	NA	TRBJ2-3	TRBV7-2	TGTGCCAGCAGCTTAGGTATTGAAGCTAGCACAGATACGCAGTATTTT	CASSLGIEASTDTQYF
NA	TRBD1	TRBJ2-7	TRBV6-5	TGTGCCAGCAGCGGGACAGGGAGCAACGAGCAGTACTTC	CASSGTGSNEQYF
NA	TRBD1	TRBJ2-7	TRBV18	TGTGCCAGCTCCCAGGGACAGGGCGTAAACTACGAGCAGTACTTC	CASSQGQGVNYEQYF
NA	NA	TRBJ1-5	TRBV6-1	TGTGCCAGCAGTGTAGGACAAAATAGCAATCAGCCCCAGCATTTT	CASSVGQNSNQPQHF
NA	NA	TRBJ2-3	TRBV18	TGTGCCAGCTCACAGTCCCTGGGCTTGTATACGCAGTATTTT	CASSQSLGLYTQYF
NA	NA	TRBJ2-2	TRBV19	TGTGCCAGTAGTCCTCGGACAGCGTCGAACACCGGGGAGCTGTTTTTT	CASSPRTASNTGELFF
NA	TRBD1	TRBJ1-1	TRBV29-1	TGCAGCGTTGGACAGGGGTGGAACACTGAAGCTTTCTTT	CSVGQGWNTEAFF
NA	NA	TRBJ1-2	TRBV27	TGTGCCAGCAGTTTATTAGAGGGCTATGGCTACACCTTC	CASSLLEGYGYTF
NA	NA	TRBJ2-6	TRBV27	TGTGCCAGCACCGCGGGAACTCCGGCCTCTGGGGCCAACGGCCTGACTTTC	CASTAGTPASGANGLTF
NA	NA	TRBJ2-1	TRBV6-5	TGTGCCAGCAGTTACGCAGGGGACAATGAGCAGTTCTTC	CASSYAGDNEQFF
NA	TRBD1	TRBJ2-6	TRBV19	TGTGCCAGTAGTATACGGACAGGGTTTGGGGCCAACGTCCTGACTTTC	CASSIRTGFGANVLTF
NA	NA	TRBJ2-7	TRBV5-1	TGCGCCAGCAGCTTGGGGGGCAGGGTAGTCGAGCAGTACTTC	CASSLGGRVVEQYF
NA	NA	TRBJ2-3	TRBV27	TGTGCCAGCAGTTTCGGACAAAGGGATACGCAGTATTTT	CASSFGQRDTQYF
NA	NA	TRBJ1-2	TRBV30	TGTGCCTGGAGCAGTACCGGGGGAGGCTACACCTTC	CAWSSTGGGYTF
NA	TRBD2	TRBJ2-5	TRBV29-1	TGCAGCGGGACCATATTAGCGGGGCGCGACCTACAAGAGACCCAGTACTTC	CSGTILAGRDLQETQYF
NA	NA	TRBJ1-2	TRBV25-1	TGTGCCAGCAGTGAGCTCCACTCGGACACCTATGGCTACACCTTC	CASSELHSDTYGYTF
NA	NA	TRBJ1-4	TRBV30	TGTGCCTGGAGAAAAGGGGCAACTAATGAAAAACTGTTTTTT	CAWRKGATNEKLFF
NA	NA	TRBJ1-1	TRBV2	TGTGCCAGCAGAGACAGGTCGGGGTACACTGAAGCTTTCTTT	CASRDRSGYTEAFF
few	NA	TRBJ2-7	TRBV28	TGTGCCAGCACCTCAAAGGGGATCGCGCAGTACTTC	CASTSKGIAQYF
NA	TRBD2	TRBJ2-7	TRBV10-3	TGTGCCATCAGTGAGTCGACCAGCGGGAGAGCCTACGAGCAGTACTTC	CAISESTSGRAYEQYF
NA	TRBD1	TRBJ2-1	TRBV7-9	TGTTCCAGCAGCTTACCTGACGGACAGGGGTCGGGAGAGCAGTTCTTC	CSSSLPDGQGSGEQFF
NA	TRBD2	TRBJ2-1	TRBV29-1	TGCAGCGCGGGGGGGCGGGGGTTGCAGTTCTTC	CSAGGRGLQFF
few	NA	TRBJ2-7	TRBV2	TGTGCCAGCAGTGAAGCGGGCAGGCCGACCTACGAGCAGTACTTC	CASSEAGRPTYEQYF
NA	TRBD2	TRBJ2-2	TRBV7-9	TGTGCCAGCAGCTTGGCACTAGCGGGAGGTTTAACCGGGGAGCTGTTTTTT	CASSLALAGGLTGELFF
NA	NA	TRBJ1-1	TRBV5-1	TGCGCCAGCAGCTTGGGAGGGTGGAACACTGAAGCTTTCTTT	CASSLGGWNTEAFF
once	TRBD2	TRBJ2-7	TRBV4-1	TGCGCCAGCAGCCAAGCCTCCTTAGCGGGGAGCTCCTACGAGCAGTACTTC	CASSQASLAGSSYEQYF
NA	NA	TRBJ2-7	TRBV7-8	TGTGCCAGCAGCTTAGTTGCGAGTCCAATAACCTACGAGCAGTACTTC	CASSLVASPITYEQYF
once	TRBD1	TRBJ2-7	TRBV5-1	TGCGCCAGCAGCCCGAAACCGGGACAGGGGGCGTACGAGCAGTGCTTC	CASSPKPGQGAYEQCF
NA	NA	TRBJ2-3	TRBV7-6	TGTGCCAGCAGCTTAGCGAGGCGACAGGGACTGGATAAGGATACGCAGTATTTT	CASSLARRQGLDKDTQYF
NA	NA	TRBJ1-4	TRBV11-2	TGTGCCAGCAGCCCCCGACACAGGGACCATGAAAAACTGTTTTTT	CASSPRHRDHEKLFF
once	NA	TRBJ1-3	TRBV27	TGTGCCAGCAGTGGGCCTGGAAACACCATATATTTT	CASSGPGNTIYF
few	NA	TRBJ1-6	TRBV28	TGTGCCAGCACTCTTACCTCTCGGGGTTCACCCCTCCACTTT	CASTLTSRGSPLHF
NA	TRBD2	TRBJ2-3	TRBV2	TGTGCCAGCAGTGAAAGAGCGGGGGGTCGCACAGATACGCAGTATTTT	CASSERAGGRTDTQYF
NA	TRBD1	TRBJ1-4	TRBV5-1	TGCGCCAGCAGCATAGGGGGCGAGAGAGAAAAACTGTTTTTT	CASSIGGEREKLFF
NA	TRBD1	TRBJ1-1	TRBV19	TGTGCCAGTAGGGTAAATGCACAGGGGCAAGCTGAAGCTTTCTTT	CASRVNAQGQAEAFF
NA	TRBD2	TRBJ2-5	TRBV2	TGTGCCAGCAGTGCAACTAGCGGGAGAGAAGAGACCCAGTACTTC	CASSATSGREETQYF